This is a list of T cell receptor beta chains from one sample in a study of blood T cell repertoires in COVID-19. Repertoires were generated with immunoSEQ multiplex PCR, while TCRdb's copy carries only in-frame clones and drops some. The data contain approximately 260,000 clones, approximately 86% of them singletons. Material for sequencing was PBMCs or T cells enriched from blood (not recorded which). Receptor source: a woman aged 40 to 49 with acute COVID-19. The CDR3 runs from the conserved cysteine through the conserved F or W. D genes are given only for firm matches. Size is stated for part of the rows, as once, few or many counts, or as a class when the clone is expanded.

V: TRBV6-5; size: -; J: TRBJ1-5; D: TRBD1; CDR3: CASSYSAGGGNQPQHF; DNA: TGTGCCAGCAGTTACTCGGCAGGGGGCGGCAATCAGCCCCAGCATTTT
V: TRBV10-3; size: -; J: TRBJ2-1; D: TRBD2; CDR3: CAISEKTSGNNEQFF; DNA: TGTGCCATCAGCGAGAAGACTAGCGGAAACAATGAGCAGTTCTTC
V: TRBV19; size: -; J: TRBJ2-3; D: TRBD2; CDR3: CASTASWSGRADTQYF; DNA: TGTGCCAGTACCGCATCTTGGAGCGGGAGAGCAGATACGCAGTATTTT
V: TRBV6-5; size: -; J: TRBJ1-6; D: -; CDR3: CASRRQDVGSPLHF; DNA: TGTGCCAGCAGAAGACAAGACGTAGGTTCACCCCTCCACTTT
V: TRBV14; size: -; J: TRBJ1-2; D: -; CDR3: CASSQRGTSYGYTF; DNA: TGTGCCAGCAGCCAACGGGGGACGTCCTATGGCTACACCTTC
V: TRBV9; size: -; J: TRBJ2-3; D: -; CDR3: CASSSLGGTDTQYF; DNA: TGTGCCAGCAGCTCCCTCGGAGGGACAGATACGCAGTATTTT
V: TRBV7-9; size: -; J: TRBJ2-7; D: -; CDR3: CASSPGNHEQYF; DNA: TGTGCCAGCAGCCCAGGGAACCACGAGCAGTACTTC
V: TRBV7-8; size: -; J: TRBJ1-2; D: -; CDR3: CASSPEPAGRGYTF; DNA: TGTGCCAGCAGTCCAGAGCCAGCCGGGAGAGGCTACACCTTC
V: TRBV6-1; size: -; J: TRBJ1-5; D: -; CDR3: CASSEAGGDDQPQHF; DNA: TGTGCCAGCAGTGAAGCAGGAGGGGACGATCAGCCCCAGCATTTT
V: TRBV12-5; size: once; J: TRBJ1-6; D: -; CDR3: CASGAGWSSYNSPLHF; DNA: TGTGCTAGTGGTGCCGGATGGAGCTCCTATAATTCACCCCTCCACTTT
V: TRBV19; size: -; J: TRBJ1-4; D: -; CDR3: CASRSVGPNNEKLFF; DNA: TGTGCCAGTAGGTCTGTTGGGCCGAATAATGAAAAACTGTTTTTT
V: TRBV7-8; size: -; J: TRBJ2-7; D: TRBD2; CDR3: CASSLHDSGSNEQYF; DNA: TGTGCCAGCAGCTTACACGATAGCGGGAGCAACGAGCAGTACTTC
V: TRBV7-3; size: -; J: TRBJ2-7; D: TRBD2; CDR3: CASSPRGGGPYEQYF; DNA: TGTGCCAGCAGCCCCCGGGGGGGTGGACCCTACGAGCAGTACTTC
V: TRBV3-1/TRBV3-2; size: -; J: TRBJ2-7; D: -; CDR3: CASSQIQNSYEQYF; DNA: TGTGCCAGCAGCCAAATACAGAACTCCTACGAGCAGTACTTC
V: TRBV19; size: -; J: TRBJ1-2; D: -; CDR3: CASRRSSIYGYTF; DNA: TGTGCCAGTCGGCGGTCGAGTATCTATGGCTACACCTTC
V: TRBV29-1; size: -; J: TRBJ2-5; D: -; CDR3: CSVETGETQYF; DNA: TGCAGCGTTGAAACGGGGGAGACCCAGTACTTC
V: TRBV27; size: -; J: TRBJ1-4; D: -; CDR3: CASSSDRRNEKLFF; DNA: TGTGCCAGCAGTTCCGACAGGCGAAATGAAAAACTGTTTTTT
V: TRBV25-1; size: -; J: TRBJ2-5; D: TRBD2; CDR3: CASSDPLLAGASETQYF; DNA: TGTGCCAGCAGTGATCCCCTGCTAGCGGGAGCGTCGGAGACCCAGTACTTC
V: TRBV30; size: -; J: TRBJ1-1; D: -; CDR3: CAWSTVTLNTEAFF; DNA: TGTGCCTGGAGTACGGTGACATTGAACACTGAAGCTTTCTTT
V: TRBV5-1; size: -; J: TRBJ2-3; D: -; CDR3: CASSPYGQDTQYF; DNA: TGCGCCAGCAGCCCGTACGGACAGGATACGCAGTATTTT
V: TRBV7-2; size: -; J: TRBJ2-7; D: TRBD2; CDR3: CASSSRALAGDSYEQYF; DNA: TGTGCCAGCAGCTCCAGGGCACTAGCGGGAGATTCCTACGAGCAGTACTTC
V: TRBV4-1; size: once; J: TRBJ2-3; D: TRBD2; CDR3: CASSQLAGGSDTQYF; DNA: TGCGCCAGCAGCCAGTTAGCGGGAGGGTCAGATACGCAGTATTTT
V: TRBV19; size: few; J: TRBJ2-1; D: TRBD1; CDR3: CASSSRGGALDEQFF; DNA: TGTGCCAGTAGTTCCCGAGGGGGCGCATTGGATGAGCAGTTCTTC
V: TRBV11-3; size: -; J: TRBJ2-1; D: -; CDR3: CASSPGGGSLFYNEQFF; DNA: TGTGCCAGCAGCCCCGGGGGCGGGAGTCTTTTCTACAATGAGCAGTTCTTC
V: TRBV19; size: -; J: TRBJ2-1; D: -; CDR3: CASTRDYQRGDEQFF; DNA: TGTGCCAGTACGCGGGACTACCAAAGGGGGGATGAGCAGTTCTTC
V: TRBV15; size: -; J: TRBJ2-1; D: TRBD1; CDR3: CATSRGGQGDYNEQFF; DNA: TGTGCCACCAGCAGAGGAGGGCAGGGGGACTACAATGAGCAGTTCTTC